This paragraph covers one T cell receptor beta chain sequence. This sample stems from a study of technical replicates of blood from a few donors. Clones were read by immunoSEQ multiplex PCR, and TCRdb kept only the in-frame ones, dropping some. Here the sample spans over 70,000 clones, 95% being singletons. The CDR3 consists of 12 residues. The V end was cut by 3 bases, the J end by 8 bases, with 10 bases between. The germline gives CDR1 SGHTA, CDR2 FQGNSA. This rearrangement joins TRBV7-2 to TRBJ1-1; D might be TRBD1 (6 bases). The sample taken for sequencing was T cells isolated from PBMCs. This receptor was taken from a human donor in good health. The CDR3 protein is CASSFLTGEAFF. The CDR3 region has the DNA TGTGCCAGCAGCTTTTTAACAGGGGAAGCTTTCTTT.